This entry lists 4 T cell receptor beta chains sequenced from one sample in a study of CD8+ T cells in alopecia areata. RNA extraction was followed by reverse transcription into cDNA, which acted as the sequencing template. Assay used: immunoSEQ multiplex PCR; TCRdb lists only in-frame clones, some missing. This table has 270,000 or so clones, roughly 60% appearing once. As to treatment: oral pan-JAK inhibitor, 5-10 mg twice daily. Sample: CD4+ T cells sorted from blood, taken at week 24, from a patient treated with tofacitinib. These receptors all stem from a human donor with alopecia areata.

The chain couples TRBV10-2 to TRBJ2-1; D not resolved. Germline values: CDR1 WSHSY, CDR2 SAAADI. This CDR3 is built from 13 residues. The V and J ends lost 3 bases and 6 bases respectively, with 9 bases between them. The CDR3 bases are TGCGCCAGCAGTGATACACCTCTCAATGAGCAGTTCTTC. Translated: CASSDTPLNEQFF.

For the CDR3, the DNA is TGTGCCAGCAGCATTAGCGGGGGTCGGGAGACCCAGTACTTC. This encodes CASSISGGRETQYF. This chain joins TRBV7-3 and TRBJ2-5; 9 bases map to TRBD2. The germline gives CDR1 SGHTA, CDR2 FQGTGA. With V trimmed by 5 bases and J by 5 bases, 6 bases remained unmatched. The length of the CDR3 is 14 residues.

The V and J genes are TRBV30 and TRBJ1-4; no reliable D call. In germline, CDR1 is GTSNPN, CDR2 SVGIG (reference sequence). The V end was cut by 3 bases, the J end by 5 bases, with 13 bases between. This CDR3 is 14 amino acids long. The CDR3, as DNA: TGTGCCTGGAGCGCGGGTTTACTGAATGAAAAACTGTTTTTT. Translating gives CAWSAGLLNEKLFF.

The chain is built from TRBV12-5 and TRBJ2-6, with D unresolved. CDR1 LGHNT and CDR2 FRNRAP come from the germline V gene. This CDR3 comprises 13 residues. Trimming pared 7 bases from V and 2 bases from J, leaving 6 bases between. DNA of the CDR3: TGTGCTAGTGCGGGCCCTGGGGCCAACGTCCTGACTTTC. Protein product: CASAGPGANVLTF.